The 8 T cell receptor beta chains reported below all come from one sample, sequenced in a study of early T cells in non-severe SARS-CoV-2 infection (dated by TCRdb to about 2021). Library preparation was by 5' RACE. The instrument given in TCRdb is NextSeq 500. Starting from the raw public reads, TCRdb applied fastp trimming at Q25, assembled clones with MiXCR and retained in-frame beta chains. Rows with one shared CDR3 protein collapse into an entry with the most common genes and DNA. In all, the sample holds around 93,000 distinct CDR3 sequences, and over 9.5% of those were seen once. Clones ranked in the top ten supply roughly 4.5% of the sample. Sequences were derived from whole blood, sampled at baseline. These receptors were obtained from an adult who was a healthcare worker with PCR-confirmed SARS-CoV-2 infection or an uninfected control (not recorded which).

This clonotype has a count of ten or more. V gene TRBV27 combines with J gene TRBJ2-3; no clear D gene. The CDR3 runs 13 residues. Trimming left V 3 bases short and J 4 bases short, with 8 bases between. The germline gives CDR1 MNHEY, CDR2 SMNVEV (reference sequence). The CDR3 region has the DNA TGTGCCAGCAGTTTGGCTGGGGCAGATACGCAGTATTTT. This translates into CASSLAGADTQYF.

Ten or more counts support this clonotype. The chain couples TRBV15 to TRBJ2-1; a possible D gene is TRBD1 (6 bases). V lost 8 bases and J 7 bases, leaving 21 bases between the germline ends. This CDR3 contains 15 residues. Germline V lookup: CDR1 LNHNV, CDR2 YYDKDF (reference sequence). The CDR3 loop reads CATEGPQGDVNEQFF. The CDR3 nucleotides read TGTGCCACCGAGGGCCCACAGGGAGATGTAAATGAGCAGTTCTTC.

V is TRBV9 and J is TRBJ2-1; 16 positions match TRBD2. V shed 2 bases and J 8 bases; nucleotides not matched to a gene: 4. The CDR3 loop spans 16 amino acids. Germline assignment: CDR1 SGDLS and CDR2 YYNGEE. The CDR3 protein is CASSVGLAGGFHEQFF. The CDR3 nucleotides are TGTGCCAGCAGCGTGGGACTAGCGGGGGGGTTTCATGAGCAGTTCTTC.

In this sample, this clonotype turned up many times. The rearrangement links TRBV29-1 to TRBJ2-2; D is perhaps TRBD2 (5 bases). CDR1 and CDR2 (germline): SQVTM, ANQGSEA. The germline V and J ends were trimmed by 2 bases and 4 bases, with 8 bases remaining between them. The CDR3 sequence is 13 residues long. Here the CDR3 reads CSVEIGVTGELFF. The CDR3 coding sequence is TGCAGCGTTGAAATCGGGGTCACCGGGGAGCTGTTTTTT.

This clonotype came up many times. J is TRBJ1-1 and V is TRBV5-1; 7 bases are shared with TRBD1. V trimming: 4 bases; J trimming: 0 bases; junction bases outside the gene matches: 3. Germline V CDR1 and CDR2: SGHRS, YFSETQ. The CDR3 is 14 amino acids. The CDR3 bases are TGCGCCAGCAGCGGGACAGTTTTGAACACTGAAGCTTTCTTT. As protein: CASSGTVLNTEAFF.

The rearrangement uses TRBV12-3 or TRBV12-4 and TRBJ2-5, with 12 bases lining up with TRBD1. V lost 5 bases to trimming and J lost 1 base; unmatched junction nucleotides: 11. This CDR3 spans 18 amino acids. CDR3 amino acids: CASSLGTGGVGGQETQYF. The CDR3 nucleotides are TGTGCCAGCAGTCTTGGGACAGGGGGCGTTGGTGGCCAAGAGACCCAGTACTTC.

This clonotype was detected only a few times. The chain has TRBV7-6 and TRBJ1-5; D is unclear. V was pared by 5 bases and J by 4 bases, with 9 bases between. The CDR3 is 13 amino acids. Germline V gives CDR1 SGHVS, CDR2 FNYEAQ. The CDR3 DNA follows: TGTGCCAGCAGCCCAATGGCAAATCAGCCCCAGCATTTT. It is translated as CASSPMANQPQHF.

This clonotype was seen a few times. This chain joins TRBV7-6 and TRBJ2-7; a possible D gene is TRBD2 (5 bases). The germline V and J ends were trimmed by 1 base and 0 bases, with 10 bases remaining between them. This CDR3 has 15 residues. The germline gives CDR1 SGHVS, CDR2 FNYEAQ. The CDR3: CASSLDGVSSYEQYF. The CDR3 DNA follows: TGTGCCAGCAGCTTAGACGGGGTCAGCTCCTACGAGCAGTACTTC.